Included here is one T cell receptor beta chain sequence, with context. TCRdb recomputed calls from the 5' RACE reads with MiXCR, one row per CDR3 protein. The sample yields 30,000 to 35,000 distinct CDR3 sequences, approximately 6.9% seen once. The source of the sample is a study of early T cells in non-severe SARS-CoV-2 infection. CDR3 length: 15 amino acids. The germline CDR1 and CDR2 sequences are SGHRS and YFSETQ. V lost 4 bases, J lost 0 bases, and 2 bases stayed unmatched. The starting material was whole blood, obtained at baseline. The sequence was obtained from an adult who was a healthcare worker with PCR-confirmed SARS-CoV-2 infection or an uninfected control (not recorded which). The rearrangement links TRBV5-1 to TRBJ2-2, with 8 bases that match TRBD1. The chain's CDR3 is CASSATGANTGELFF. In DNA form, the CDR3 reads TGCGCCAGCAGCGCGACAGGGGCGAACACCGGGGAGCTGTTTTTT.